Detailed here is one T cell receptor (beta chain). Its antigen is not known. They isolated at least 7 million PBMCs from each sample. These data come from a study of blood T cells in healthy people across ages. Germline CDR1 and CDR2: SEHNR and FQNEAQ (reference sequence). V was clipped by 5 bases and J by 3 bases, with 25 bases between them. The length of the CDR3 is 18 residues. General study points: Higher diversity, along with more naive CD4+ cells, distinguished long-lived donors from aged donors. Roughly linear declines in TCR beta diversity per million T cells occurred with age.

Together with a sample-barcoded 5' primer, a J-beta primer mix was included in a second PCR lasting roughly 6 to 12 cycles. Each CDR3 protein is one row after TCRdb ran MiXCR on the 5' RACE reads. The sample carries more than 650,000 distinct CDR3 sequences, 53% recorded once. This rearrangement joins TRBV7-9 to TRBJ1-2; tentatively, D is TRBD1 (6 bases). The specimen was blood. The sequence derives from a man aged 80 or over in good health. In nucleotides, the CDR3 is TGTGCCAGCAGCGAAGCAACAGGGACGAAGAACCCCTACTATGGCTACACCTTC. This sequence encodes CASSEATGTKNPYYGYTF.